The text below deals with one TCR beta chain. The data were taken from a study of blood T cell repertoires in COVID-19. Authors' processing steps: Estimates of nucleated cell counts were drawn from the amplification of reference gene primers. Generated by immunoSEQ multiplex PCR, the TCRdb table keeps only in-frame clones and is missing some. The DNA was the basis for D and trimming; V, J and clone size are from that table. The sample includes some 41,000 clones, roughly 87% seen only once; the top ten take roughly 9.3%. The CDR3 has 14 residues. Trimming shortened V by 5 bases and J by 3 bases, and 11 bases separated the two germline ends. Germline V CDR1 and CDR2: LGHNA, YSLEER.

This chain connects TRBV4-3 to TRBJ1-5, with TRBD1 as a possible D gene (6 bases). Sequenced sample: peripheral blood. This receptor was identified in a woman older than 75 with active COVID-19. CDR3 sequence reads: CASSTTGSNQPQHF. DNA for the CDR3: TGCGCCAGCAGCACCACAGGGTCCAATCAGCCCCAGCATTTT.